The 31 T cell receptor beta chains listed next were all sequenced from one sample in a study of CD8+CD57+ T cells in acquired aplastic anemia. What these receptors recognize is not known. The template for TCR beta VDJ and CDR3 sequence profiling was genomic DNA. TCRdb analysed the reads with MiXCR anew, one entry per CDR3 protein. The data show approximately 21,000 distinct CDR3 sequences, under 40% seen once. Study-wide findings and caveats: A lower diversity was found for CD8+CD57+ cells than for total CD4+ and CD8+ pools in patients.

Previously, flow cytometry had revealed CD8+CD57+ cell expansion in the patients chosen for sequencing. The sequencing input was CD8+CD57+ T cells sorted from PBMCs. Specified subset: bead-enriched CD8+CD57+ effector memory T cells from SAA patients. The receptors derive from a human donor with aplastic anemia.

V gene TRBV5-1 combines with J gene TRBJ1-3; D is perhaps TRBD1 (5 bases). The CDR3 has 15 amino acids. Trimming took 1 base from V and 0 from J, leaving 8 bases between them. Germline assignment: CDR1 SGHRS and CDR2 YFSETQ. Here the CDR3 reads CASSLLGLSGNTIYF. The DNA for the CDR3 is TGCGCCAGCAGCTTGCTGGGGCTCTCTGGAAACACCATATATTTT.

This clonotype was seen at least ten times. The gene calls are TRBV5-6 and TRBJ1-2; 9 bases match TRBD1. Trimming removed 1 base from V and 4 bases from J; junction bases left unmatched: 8. The CDR3 consists of 16 residues. Germline CDR1 reads SGHDT; CDR2 reads YYEEEE. The CDR3 bases are TGTGCCAGCAGCTTGCCTACAGGGGGCTTGTCCTATGGCTACACCTTC. Translated: CASSLPTGGLSYGYTF. The whole variable domain, remainder taken from reference TRBV5-6 and TRBJ1-2, is DAGVTQSPTHLIKTRGQQVTLRCSPKSGHDTVSWYQQALGQGPQFIFQYYEEEERQRGNFPDRFSGHQFPNYSSELNVNALLLGDSALYLCASSLPTGGLSYGYTFGSGTRLTVV.

The chain links TRBV7-8 to TRBJ2-7; unclear D gene. V lost 4 bases and J 6 bases, leaving 10 bases between the germline ends. The CDR3 consists of 12 residues. Per the germline V gene, CDR1 is SGHVS and CDR2 is FQNEAQ. CDR3 sequence (DNA): TGTGCCAGCAGCTACCCAGATGGCGAGCAGTACTTC. This encodes CASSYPDGEQYF. Combining the CDR3 with reference TRBV7-8 and TRBJ2-7 gives the whole variable domain GAGVSQSPRYKVAKRGQDVALRCDPISGHVSLFWYQQALGQGPEFLTYFQNEAQLDKSGLPSDRFFAERPEGSVSTLKIQRTQQEDSAVYLCASSYPDGEQYFGPGTRLTVT.

With respect to this clonotype: One junction end disagrees with the germline gene, perhaps due to a read error. The chain is built from TRBV7-9 and TRBJ2-3; 8 bases are a match to TRBD2. There are 16 residues in the CDR3. CDR1 and CDR2 from the germline V gene are SEHNR and FQNEAQ (reference sequence). Here the CDR3 DNA reads TGTGCCAGCAGCTCTCAGGGACTAGTTCTCTCAGATACGCGGTATTTT. Protein product: CASSSQGLVLSDTRYF. The full variable domain, rest sourced from reference TRBV7-9 and TRBJ2-3, is DTGVSQNPRHKITKRGQNVTFRCDPISEHNRLYWYRQTLGQGPEFLTYFQNEAQLEKSRLLSDRFSAERPKGSFSTLEIQRTEQGDSAMYLCASSSQGLVLSDTRYFGPGTRLTVL.

The chain carries TRBV9 and TRBJ2-1; TRBD2 matches at 13 bases. Germline CDR1 is SGDLS and CDR2 is YYNGEE. There are 14 residues in the CDR3. V shed 3 bases, J shed 10 bases, and the junction held 4 bases outside the gene matches. CDR3: CASSAGLAGTEQFF. In DNA, the CDR3 is TGTGCCAGCAGCGCGGGACTAGCGGGGACCGAGCAGTTCTTC.

The chain has TRBV20-1 and TRBJ1-5; 8 nucleotides agree with TRBD1. This CDR3 region has 15 residues. Germline CDR1 and CDR2: DFQATT and SNEGSKA (reference sequence). Losses at the gene ends were 5 bases for V and 2 bases for J; bases not matched to a gene: 8. As DNA, the CDR3 is TGCAGTGCTTGGACAGGGTGGATAGGCAATCAGCCCCAGCATTTT. Its translation is CSAWTGWIGNQPQHF.

Concerning this clonotype itself: At one boundary the junction diverges from the germline segment, which might be a read error. V gene TRBV15 combines with J gene TRBJ1-5, with TRBD1 identical over 10 bases. The CDR3 spans 16 residues. The germline gives CDR1 LNHNV, CDR2 YYDKDF (reference sequence). The CDR3 bases are TGTGCCACCAGCGCCCCGGACAGGGGGTACAATCAGCCCCAGCGTTTT. Translated: CATSAPDRGYNQPQRF.

The rearrangement joins TRBV11-1 to TRBJ2-7, with 10 bases fitting TRBD2. Trimming at V came to 4 bases and at J to 6 bases, leaving 6 bases not matched to a gene. Germline loops: CDR1 SGHAT, CDR2 FQDESV (reference sequence). The CDR3 runs 14 residues. The CDR3 DNA reads TGTGCCAGCAGCTCAAGCGGGAGGGTCGGCGAGCAGTACTTC. Its protein product is CASSSSGRVGEQYF. Complete variable domain (other parts from reference TRBV11-1 and TRBJ2-7): EAEVAQSPRYKITEKSQAVAFWCDPISGHATLYWYRQILGQGPELLVQFQDESVVDDSQLPKDRFSAERLKGVDSTLKIQPAELGDSAMYLCASSSSGRVGEQYFGPGTRLTVT.

This clonotype was detected ten times or more. The chain links TRBV20-1 to TRBJ2-7, with D possibly being TRBD1 (6 bases). V was pared by 6 bases and J by 1 base, with 16 bases between. The CDR3 runs 14 residues. Germline CDR1 reads DFQATT; CDR2 reads SNEGSKA (reference sequence). This CDR3 reads CSATVRQESYEQYF. The CDR3 bases are TGCAGTGCGACCGTTCGACAGGAATCCTACGAGCAGTACTTC.

This clonotype has only a few counts. The DNA for the CDR3 is TGTGCCAGCAGCTTCGGGGGGGCCTTAAGCACAGATACGCAGTATTTT. It specifies CASSFGGALSTDTQYF. V gene TRBV11-2 combines with J gene TRBJ2-3, with TRBD2 matching 8 bases. This CDR3 has 16 residues. The V gene's germline CDR1 is SGHAT and CDR2 FQNNGV. V was pared by 3 bases and J by 0 bases, with 5 bases of the junction left unmatched.

This clonotype has a handful of counts. The rearrangement links TRBV5-7 to TRBJ2-7, with D perhaps TRBD1 (6 bases). TRBV5-7 is noted as an ORF with a role that remains uncertain. V dropped 3 bases and J dropped 3 bases, with 16 bases sitting between them. The CDR3 length is 15 residues. Here the CDR3 reads CASSSARQDIYEQYF. The CDR3 DNA sequence: TGTGCCAGCAGCTCTGCCAGACAGGATATCTACGAGCAGTACTTC.

The chain carries TRBV20-1 and TRBJ2-7; no clear D gene. CDR3 size: 14 residues. With 6 bases removed from V and 2 bases from J, the gap between germline ends came to 17 bases. Germline CDR1 reads DFQATT; CDR2 reads SNEGSKA (reference sequence). The CDR3, as DNA: TGCAGTGCCCTCGAGCCCCTCGTAGCCTACGAGCAGTACTTC. It is translated as CSALEPLVAYEQYF.

This clonotype was picked up a small number of times. This chain joins TRBV5-4 and TRBJ2-3; 14 nucleotides match TRBD2. This CDR3 spans 17 amino acids. V was pared by 2 bases and J by 4 bases, with 6 bases of the junction left unmatched. Germline-derived CDR1 and CDR2 are SGHNT and YYREEE (reference sequence). CDR3 protein: CASSLPGLAGEADTQYF. CDR3 DNA: TGTGCCAGCAGCTTACCGGGACTAGCGGGGGAGGCAGATACGCAGTATTTT.

This chain joins TRBV12-3 or TRBV12-4 and TRBJ2-3; maybe TRBD2 (7 bases). The CDR3 totals 13 residues. V was pared by 8 bases and J by 8 bases, with 17 bases between. DNA of the CDR3: TGTGCCAGCTTTAACGGGGGGCAGGGTACGCAGTATTTT. This codes for CASFNGGQGTQYF.

As concerns this clonotype: The junction departs from germline at one end; a sequencing error may be responsible. The CDR3 DNA reads as TGTGCTAGCAGCTTACGGACAGGGTCTGTCGGGAAGCTGTTTTTT. This codes for CASSLRTGSVGKLFF. The chain has TRBV7-7 and TRBJ2-2; 8 nucleotides agree with TRBD1. The CDR3 spans 15 residues. Germline V gives CDR1 SSHAT, CDR2 FNYEAQ (reference sequence).

To note about this clonotype: One end of the junction varies from germline; a read error may be responsible. The chain combines TRBV5-1 with TRBJ2-1; D is unclear. The CDR3 loop spans 15 amino acids. CDR1 SGHRS and CDR2 YFSETQ come from the germline V gene. The CDR3 sequence: CAGSSTPSSYNEQFF. The CDR3 region has the DNA TGCGCCGGCAGCTCAACACCGAGCTCCTACAATGAGCAGTTCTTC. Looking up the rest from reference TRBV5-1 and TRBJ2-1 gives the full variable domain: KAGVTQTPRYLIKTRGQQVTLSCSPISGHRSVSWYQQTPGQGLQFLFEYFSETQRNKGNFPGRFSGRQFSNSRSEMNVSTLELGDSALYLCAGSSTPSSYNEQFFGPGTRLTVL.

The chain has TRBV20-1 and TRBJ2-1, with TRBD2 matching 12 bases. J gave up 8 bases and V 4 bases, and 6 bases lay outside the gene matches. In germline, CDR1 is DFQATT, CDR2 SNEGSKA (reference sequence). CDR3 length: 14 residues. CDR3 DNA: TGCAGTGCTATTACTAGCGGGAGGTACTATGAGCAGTTCTTC. The encoded protein is CSAITSGRYYEQFF.

This clonotype has a handful of counts. The chain is built from TRBV20-1 and TRBJ2-5; 7 bases map to TRBD2. There are 13 residues in the CDR3. V shed 0 bases, J shed 9 bases, and the junction held 7 bases outside the gene matches. Germline V gives CDR1 DFQATT, CDR2 SNEGSKA (reference sequence). This CDR3 reads CSAREGGGGAQYF. CDR3 nucleotides: TGCAGTGCTAGAGAGGGGGGGGGTGGGGCCCAGTACTTC.

The genes are TRBV7-9 and TRBJ2-7; the D gene is possibly TRBD1 (5 bases). Between the trimmed V and J ends, which lost 2 bases and 2 bases, there was a span of 10 bases. This CDR3 contains 14 residues. The germline gives CDR1 SEHNR, CDR2 FQNEAQ (reference sequence). The CDR3 loop is CASSLWGYPYEQYF. The CDR3 coding sequence is TGTGCCAGCAGCTTATGGGGCTACCCCTACGAGCAGTACTTC.

This clonotype was counted only a few times. The rearrangement uses TRBV6-4 and TRBJ2-3, with D unresolved. V lost 2 bases, J lost 2 bases, and 5 bases lay in between. The CDR3 consists of 13 residues. The germline gives CDR1 MRHNA, CDR2 SNTAGT. CDR3 in amino acids: CASSDGNTDTQYF. The CDR3 DNA reads TGTGCCAGCAGTGACGGGAACACAGATACGCAGTATTTT.

This clonotype has just a few counts. This chain links TRBV14 with TRBJ2-3, with a weak D call TRBD2 (6 bases). The CDR3 length is 17 residues. CDR1 SGHDN and CDR2 FVKESK come from the germline V gene. Trimming removed 0 bases from V and 0 bases from J, with 13 bases in between. As DNA, the CDR3 is TGTGCCAGCAGCCAAGATGCCGCAGGGACTAGCACAGATACGCAGTATTTT. This codes for CASSQDAAGTSTDTQYF.

V usage is TRBV20-1 and J usage is TRBJ2-3; the D is unclear. Trimming took 4 bases from V and 1 from J, leaving 12 bases between them. CDR1 and CDR2 (germline): DFQATT, SNEGSKA (reference sequence). This CDR3 has 14 residues. The CDR3 is CSAIDPRGTDTQYF. CDR3 coding DNA: TGCAGTGCTATCGACCCCCGCGGCACAGATACGCAGTATTTT.

In this sample, this clonotype turned up a few times. The V gene is TRBV2, the J gene TRBJ1-5; 11 bases align to TRBD1. CDR3 length equals 13 residues. J was trimmed by 7 bases and V by 5 bases; bases with no gene match: 1. The germline V gene has CDR1 SNHLY and CDR2 FYNNEI. This CDR3 is CASSWDRGQPQHF. CDR3 in DNA: TGTGCCAGCAGTTGGGACAGGGGGCAGCCCCAGCATTTT.

This clonotype was recorded a few times. This chain links TRBV30 with TRBJ2-7; D is possibly TRBD2 (7 bases). Germline loops: CDR1 GTSNPN, CDR2 SVGIG (reference sequence). The CDR3 is 13 amino acids. CDR3 region: CAMGGGVGYEQYF. The CDR3 region has the DNA TGTGCAATGGGAGGGGGAGTTGGGTACGAGCAGTACTTC.

V gene TRBV5-1 combines with J gene TRBJ2-5; D ambiguous. The CDR3 spans 15 residues. V was trimmed by 3 bases and J by 0 bases, leaving 12 bases between them. CDR1 and CDR2 (germline): SGHRS, YFSETQ. In DNA, the CDR3 is TGCGCCAGCAGCTCAATGCGGCTCAACCAAGAGACCCAGTACTTC. Its translation: CASSSMRLNQETQYF. Based on the CDR3 plus reference TRBV5-1 and TRBJ2-5, the full variable domain is KAGVTQTPRYLIKTRGQQVTLSCSPISGHRSVSWYQQTPGQGLQFLFEYFSETQRNKGNFPGRFSGRQFSNSRSEMNVSTLELGDSALYLCASSSMRLNQETQYFGPGTRLLVL.

Regarding this clonotype: Likely a read error: the CDR3 ends without its conserved phenylalanine or tryptophan. V gene TRBV25-1 combines with J gene TRBJ1-6; D not resolved. This CDR3 region has 16 residues. CDR1 is MGHDK and CDR2 is SYGVNS in the germline V gene. V shed 2 bases and J shed 6 bases, with 14 bases lying between them. The CDR3 protein is CASSEGRRRLNSPLHS. CDR3 DNA: TGTGCCAGCAGTGAAGGAAGGCGCAGGCTTAATTCACCCCTCCACTCT.

This clonotype was observed many times. In DNA form, the CDR3 reads TGTGCCAGCAGCTTGTCCTCCTACGAGCAGTACTTC. Residues: CASSLSSYEQYF. The chain couples TRBV5-5 to TRBJ2-7; D remains unclear. Per the germline V gene, CDR1 is SGHKS and CDR2 is YYEKEE (reference sequence). This CDR3 contains 12 residues. V dropped 1 base and J dropped 0 bases, with 2 bases sitting between them.

This chain joins TRBV9 and TRBJ2-5, with D unresolved. Looked up from germline, CDR1 is SGDLS and CDR2 is YYNGEE. The CDR3 consists of 16 residues. V lost 3 bases and J lost 4, with 19 bases in between. The DNA of the CDR3 is TGTGCCAGCAGCGGCTCCGGTACTATTCTTGCAGAGACCCAGTACTTC. It encodes CASSGSGTILAETQYF.

The chain carries TRBV24-1 and TRBJ2-5; 9 nucleotides agree with TRBD1. The trim removed 5 bases at V and 3 bases at J, leaving 6 bases unmatched. This CDR3 has 15 amino acids. Germline loops: CDR1 KGHDR, CDR2 SFDVKD. The CDR3 DNA sequence: TGTGCCACCAGTGGTCCCGGGACAGGGAAAGAGACCCAGTACTTC. Residues: CATSGPGTGKETQYF.

Many counts were recorded for this clonotype. The chain recombines TRBV5-1 with TRBJ2-3; the D gene is possibly TRBD2 (5 bases). Germline V lookup: CDR1 SGHRS, CDR2 YFSETQ. Between the trimmed V and J ends, which lost 1 base and 5 bases, there was a span of 14 bases. There are 15 residues in the CDR3. CDR3 bases: TGCGCCAGCAGCTTGACTAGGCCCACGGTAGATACGCAGTATTTT. It encodes CASSLTRPTVDTQYF.

The sample holds a few counts of this clonotype. V is TRBV4-1 and J is TRBJ2-5; D possibly uses TRBD1 or TRBD2 (5 bases each). Germline V gene data show CDR1 as MGHRA and CDR2 as YSYEKL. V lost 3 bases to trimming and J lost 3 bases, with 14 bases between them. The CDR3 totals 15 residues. The CDR3 bases are TGCGCCAGCAGCCACCTAGATGGGGGAGAAGAGACCCAGTACTTC. This translates into CASSHLDGGEETQYF.